Each of the 6 T cell receptor beta chains below was sequenced from the same sample in a study of cytomegalovirus exposure and HLA in healthy donors. The table came from immunoSEQ multiplex PCR; TCRdb's copy has only in-frame clones and leaves some out. The data show approximately 220,000 clones, 75% to 95% seen once. The sample consisted of PBMCs. The receptors stem from a woman between 18 and 29 years old in good health and CMV-seronegative.

The chain uses TRBV9 and TRBJ2-3, with D uncertain. Germline V lookup: CDR1 SGDLS, CDR2 YYNGEE. The CDR3 totals 13 residues. V lost 4 bases and J lost 2, with 8 bases in between. CDR3 region: CASSSGTTDTQYF. The CDR3 DNA reads TGTGCCAGCAGCTCAGGTACCACAGATACGCAGTATTTT.

The chain couples TRBV7-3 to TRBJ2-5, with 12 bases aligning to TRBD2. Germline CDR1 and CDR2: SGHTA and FQGTGA. The CDR3 spans 15 residues. V was pared by 5 bases and J by 2 bases, with 3 bases of the junction left unmatched. Here the CDR3 reads CASSLLAGGQETQYF. As DNA, the CDR3 is TGTGCCAGCAGCCTCCTAGCGGGAGGGCAAGAGACCCAGTACTTC.

The J gene is TRBJ2-1, the V gene TRBV9; D gene uncertain. The V and J ends lost 8 bases and 10 bases respectively, with 10 bases between them. The CDR3 spans 10 residues. The V gene's germline CDR1 is SGDLS and CDR2 YYNGEE. CDR3 protein: CARPIVEQFF. For the CDR3, the DNA is TGTGCCAGACCTATAGTAGAGCAGTTCTTC.

The chain joins TRBV7-9 to TRBJ2-5; a possible D gene is TRBD1 (5 bases). Germline CDR1 reads SEHNR; CDR2 reads FQNEAQ (reference sequence). Trimming pared 3 bases from V and 5 bases from J, leaving 13 bases between. The CDR3 runs 14 residues. CDR3 in amino acids: CASSLASQGETQYF. The CDR3 DNA reads TGTGCCAGCAGCTTGGCTTCGCAGGGTGAGACCCAGTACTTC.

The rearrangement uses TRBV2 and TRBJ1-1; 8 positions agree with TRBD1. The CDR3 sequence is 14 residues long. Germline values: CDR1 SNHLY, CDR2 FYNNEI. V gave up 3 bases and J gave up 5 bases; unmatched junction bases: 5. This chain's CDR3 is CASSEKDRETEAFF. CDR3 coding DNA: TGTGCCAGCAGTGAGAAGGACAGGGAGACTGAAGCTTTCTTT.

The chain employs TRBV30 and TRBJ1-2; D possibly corresponds to TRBD1 (5 bases). V shed 1 base and J shed 2 bases, with 11 bases lying between them. The CDR3 is made up of 14 amino acids. CDR1 is GTSNPN, CDR2 SVGIG, per germline (reference sequence). This CDR3 is CAWSDTGTNYGYTF. The CDR3 coding sequence is TGTGCCTGGAGTGACACAGGAACGAACTATGGCTACACCTTC. The variable domain in full, with the rest retrieved from reference TRBV30 and TRBJ1-2, is SQTIHQWPATLVQPVGSPLSLECTVEGTSNPNLYWYRQAAGRGLQLLFYSVGIGQISSEVPQNLSASRPQDRQFILSSKKLLLSDSGFYLCAWSDTGTNYGYTFGSGTRLTVV.